This TCR beta chain was sequenced for a study of CD8 T cells in Susac syndrome. cDNA came from roughly 0.47 to 1 ug RNA primed by random hexamers. Multiplex immunoSEQ PCR targeted 54 Vbeta and 13 Jbeta TCR beta segments. Via MiXCR, TCRdb re-called the immunoSEQ multiplex PCR reads, giving one row per CDR3 protein. In the table there are 150,000 to 200,000 distinct CDR3 sequences, roughly 92% of which are singletons. Sequencing of TCR beta, carried out with a high-throughput approach, was applied to CD8+ and CD4+ T cells from the blood. The multiple sclerosis controls comprised treatment-naive patients whose relapsing-remitting disease was stable or active. The ends were cut back, 4 bases at V and 6 bases at J, with 7 bases in the middle. CDR1 SNHLY and CDR2 FYNNEI come from the germline V gene. This CDR3 is 13 amino acids long.

This TCR derives from a human donor with multiple sclerosis. The V gene is TRBV2, the J gene TRBJ1-6, with D hard to call. What was sequenced was CD4+ T cells from PBMCs. CDR3 amino acids: CASSGAVNSPLHF. The CDR3 region has the DNA TGTGCCAGCAGTGGGGCAGTTAATTCACCCCTCCACTTT.